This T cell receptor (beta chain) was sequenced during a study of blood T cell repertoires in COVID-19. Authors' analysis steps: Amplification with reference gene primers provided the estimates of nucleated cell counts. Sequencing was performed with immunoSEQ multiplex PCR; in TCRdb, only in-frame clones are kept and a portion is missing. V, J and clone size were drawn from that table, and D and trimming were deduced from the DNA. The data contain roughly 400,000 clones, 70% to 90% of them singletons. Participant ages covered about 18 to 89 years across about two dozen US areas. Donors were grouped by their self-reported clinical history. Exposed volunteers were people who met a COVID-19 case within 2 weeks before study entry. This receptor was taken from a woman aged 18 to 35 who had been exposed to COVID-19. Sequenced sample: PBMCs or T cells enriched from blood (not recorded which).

The CDR3 here is CASSHDRGEQYF. DNA for the CDR3: TGCGCCAGCAGCCACGACAGGGGCGAGCAGTACTTC. The genes are TRBV5-1 and TRBJ2-7, with TRBD1 identical over 8 bases. CDR3 length: 12 residues. Per germline, CDR1 SGHRS and CDR2 YFSETQ. The trim removed 4 bases at V and 6 bases at J, leaving 3 bases unmatched.